These 26 T cell receptor beta chains originate from one sample sequenced in a study of blood T cell repertoires in COVID-19. Clones were sequenced by immunoSEQ multiplex PCR, and TCRdb holds only the in-frame ones, with some missing. The sample lists a few hundred thousand clones; roughly 90% were seen once. Sequencing was performed on peripheral blood. These TCRs come from a woman aged 25 to 39 with COVID-19, enrolled during active disease.

The rearrangement links TRBV2 to TRBJ1-1, with D possibly matching TRBD1 (5 bases). Germline CDR1 is SNHLY and CDR2 is FYNNEI. This CDR3 has 13 residues. The germline V and J ends were trimmed by 6 bases and 1 base, with 9 bases remaining between them. In DNA form, the CDR3 reads TGTGCCAGCAGGTGGACACAGAACACTGAAGCTTTCTTT. Translated: CASRWTQNTEAFF.

This chain links TRBV7-9 with TRBJ1-4; possibly TRBD1 for D (5 bases). Trimming left V 2 bases short and J 0 bases short, with 7 bases between. This CDR3 is built from 15 residues. Per the germline V gene, CDR1 is SEHNR and CDR2 is FQNEAQ (reference sequence). The CDR3 nucleotides read TGTGCCAGCAGCTTAAGGGGTGCAACTAATGAAAAACTGTTTTTT. This encodes CASSLRGATNEKLFF.

In DNA form, the CDR3 reads TGTGCCAGCAGTTACCTGACTAGCGGGAGTTATCTAAGAGCAAGTGAGCAGTTCTTC. Amino acids: CASSYLTSGSYLRASEQFF. V gene TRBV6-2 or TRBV6-3 combines with J gene TRBJ2-1; the match to TRBD2 covers 12 bases. Trimming cost V 2 bases and J 9 bases; bases outside gene matches: 17. The CDR3 is 19 amino acids. Germline V gene data show CDR1 as MNHEY and CDR2 as SVGEGT.

The V call is TRBV30, the J call TRBJ1-2; D gene uncertain. The CDR3 loop spans 13 amino acids. Between the trimmed V and J ends, which lost 2 bases and 3 bases, there was a span of 10 bases. Germline V gives CDR1 GTSNPN, CDR2 SVGIG (reference sequence). CDR3 sequence reads: CAWSTAGHYGYTF. DNA of the CDR3: TGTGCCTGGAGTACGGCAGGCCACTATGGCTACACCTTC. The full variable domain, rest sourced from reference TRBV30 and TRBJ1-2, is SQTIHQWPATLVQPVGSPLSLECTVEGTSNPNLYWYRQAAGRGLQLLFYSVGIGQISSEVPQNLSASRPQDRQFILSSKKLLLSDSGFYLCAWSTAGHYGYTFGSGTRLTVV.

This clone came up once. The rearrangement uses TRBV15 and TRBJ2-1; 12 bases align to TRBD2. The CDR3 has 15 amino acids. Trimming removed 0 bases from V and 15 bases from J; junction bases left unmatched: 9. Germline V gives CDR1 LNHNV, CDR2 YYDKDF (reference sequence). CDR3 sequence reads: CATSRDNTSGRSVFF. The CDR3 DNA reads as TGTGCCACCAGCAGAGATAACACTAGCGGGAGGTCGGTGTTCTTC.

J is TRBJ2-1 and V is TRBV5-5; possibly TRBD2 for D (6 bases). The CDR3 spans 16 residues. CDR1 and CDR2 (germline): SGHKS, YYEKEE (reference sequence). V gave up 4 bases and J gave up 0 bases, with 14 bases separating them. The CDR3 DNA is TGTGCCAGCAGCCCCTCGATGACTAGCTCCTACAATGAGCAGTTCTTC. Protein sequence: CASSPSMTSSYNEQFF.

This clone was picked up a small number of times. This chain links TRBV23-1 with TRBJ1-5; 7 positions match TRBD1. TRBV23-1 is marked as an open reading frame, function uncertain. V shed 0 bases and J 0 bases; nucleotides not matched to a gene: 5. The CDR3 covers 17 residues. CDR3 loop: CASSQSVGQLSNQPQHF. CDR3 coding DNA: TGCGCCAGCAGTCAATCAGTGGGACAGCTTAGCAATCAGCCCCAGCATTTT.

The J gene is TRBJ1-1, the V gene TRBV29-1; D is possibly TRBD1 (5 bases). This CDR3 comprises 11 residues. V was shortened by 0 bases and J by 13 bases, with 12 bases between the two germline ends. The V gene's germline CDR1 is SQVTM and CDR2 ANQGSEA. The CDR3 DNA reads TGCAGCGTTGAAGAACAGGAAAAGTATTTCTTT. Amino acid sequence: CSVEEQEKYFF.

The gene calls are TRBV10-3 and TRBJ2-5, with D unresolved. V gave up 10 bases and J gave up 5 bases, with 20 bases separating them. Germline V gene data show CDR1 as ENHRY and CDR2 as SYGVKD. The CDR3 contains 14 residues. The CDR3 loop is CATRIVGDAETQYF. DNA for the CDR3: TGTGCCACAAGAATTGTGGGCGATGCGGAGACCCAGTACTTC.

V gene TRBV6-6 combines with J gene TRBJ1-2; 7 bases agree with TRBD1. V lost 2 bases to trimming and J lost 4 bases; unmatched junction nucleotides: 1. Germline CDR1 reads MNHNY; CDR2 reads SVGAGI (reference sequence). CDR3 size: 13 residues. CDR3 sequence reads: CASSYRDSYGYTF. CDR3 DNA: TGTGCCAGCAGTTACCGGGACAGCTATGGCTACACCTTC.

In its sample, this clone was seen once. The chain recombines TRBV19 with TRBJ1-6; the D gene is possibly TRBD1 (5 bases). From germline, CDR1 is LNHDA and CDR2 SQIVND (reference sequence). The CDR3 contains 15 residues. With 6 bases removed from V and 5 bases from J, the gap between germline ends came to 14 bases. In DNA, the CDR3 is TGTGCCAGTAGACCTCAGACAGCTGATAATTCACCCCTCCACTTT. As protein: CASRPQTADNSPLHF.

This clone was detected ten times or more. The chain is built from TRBV27 and TRBJ2-7, with 7 bases identical to TRBD2. CDR3 length equals 16 residues. V gave up 5 bases and J gave up 4 bases; unmatched junction bases: 14. CDR1 is MNHEY, CDR2 SMNVEV, per germline (reference sequence). CDR3 sequence (DNA): TGTGCCAGCAGTCCCGTGAGAAGCGGGAACCCTTACGAGCAGTACTTC. Residues: CASSPVRSGNPYEQYF.

The J gene is TRBJ1-1, the V gene TRBV7-9; TRBD1 matches 8 bases. Germline V gene sequence: CDR1 SEHNR, CDR2 FQNEAQ (reference sequence). The V segment lost 0 bases and the J segment 4 bases; nucleotides outside the gene matches: 7. The CDR3 is 16 residues long. This CDR3 is CASSLAGGQGSTEAFF. CDR3 DNA sequence: TGTGCCAGCAGCTTAGCGGGTGGACAGGGAAGCACTGAAGCTTTCTTT.

The V call is TRBV6-1, the J call TRBJ2-3; 9 nucleotides match TRBD1. Trimming at V came to 0 bases and at J to 6 bases, leaving 7 bases not matched to a gene. CDR3 length: 16 residues. Germline CDR1 and CDR2: MNHNS and SASEGT. Here the CDR3 reads CASSEAGTGTLDTQYF. The CDR3, as DNA: TGTGCCAGCAGTGAAGCAGGGACAGGGACCCTTGATACGCAGTATTTT.

The chain couples TRBV5-1 to TRBJ2-7; 11 nucleotides align to TRBD1. The germline V gene encodes CDR1 SGHRS and CDR2 YFSETQ. The CDR3 loop spans 14 amino acids. V was clipped by 6 bases and J by 5 bases; unmatched bases: 7. Here the CDR3 reads CASNHRDRGNEQYV. In DNA form, the CDR3 reads TGCGCCAGCAACCACCGGGACAGGGGGAACGAGCAGTACGTC.

The rearrangement uses TRBV3-1 (or the pseudogene TRBV3-2) and TRBJ1-3; D not certain. The CDR3 is 15 residues long. Per the germline V gene, CDR1 is LGHDT and CDR2 is YNNKEL (reference sequence). V was pared by 6 bases and J by 0 bases, with 12 bases between. CDR3 loop: CASSRTKASGNTIYF. The CDR3 DNA is TGTGCCAGCAGTCGTACGAAAGCCTCTGGAAACACCATATATTTT.

The V gene is TRBV4-1, the J gene TRBJ1-4, with no clear D. Germline lookup yields CDR1 MGHRA and CDR2 YSYEKL. This CDR3 comprises 13 residues. Trimming stripped 1 base from V and 8 bases from J, with 8 bases between. The CDR3 here is CASSQVVREKLFF. CDR3 coding DNA: TGCGCCAGCAGCCAAGTTGTTCGGGAAAAACTGTTTTTT.

This sequence joins TRBV18 and TRBJ2-2, with D possibly TRBD1 on 5 matching bases. This CDR3 region has 14 residues. Trimming took off 6 bases at V and 5 bases at J, with 13 bases between the two ends. The germline V gene has CDR1 KGHSH and CDR2 LQKENI. Written as DNA, the CDR3 is TGTGCCAGCTCCCCCAGACAGTCTACCGGGGAGCTGTTTTTT. Translated: CASSPRQSTGELFF. The entire variable domain, with the rest obtained from reference TRBV18 and TRBJ2-2, is as follows: NAGVMQNPRHLVRRRGQEARLRCSPMKGHSHVYWYRQLPEEGLKFMVYLQKENIIDESGMPKERFSAEFPKEGPSILRIQQVVRGDSAAYFCASSPRQSTGELFFGEGSRLTVL.

The V call is TRBV29-1, the J call TRBJ2-3; D not certain. Trimming cost V 1 base and J 1 base, with 15 bases left between them. Germline values: CDR1 SQVTM, CDR2 ANQGSEA. The CDR3 spans 16 residues. The DNA for the CDR3 is TGCAGCGTTGAAGGTTTATCTAGGATCGGCACAGATACGCAGTATTTT. Amino acid sequence: CSVEGLSRIGTDTQYF.

CDR3: CASIGLGAPRGYGYTF. CDR3 nucleotides: TGTGCCAGTATTGGTCTAGGGGCACCGCGGGGCTATGGCTACACCTTC. The gene calls are TRBV19 and TRBJ1-2; D might be TRBD1 (5 bases). Trimming cost V 7 bases and J 4 bases, with 22 bases left between them. This CDR3 has 16 residues. Germline V gives CDR1 LNHDA, CDR2 SQIVND (reference sequence).

This clone was recorded once. This chain connects TRBV3-1 (or the pseudogene TRBV3-2) to TRBJ2-4; 8 bases fit TRBD2. Germline CDR1 reads LGHDT; CDR2 reads YNNKEL (reference sequence). The CDR3 is made up of 17 amino acids. V shed 1 base, J shed 0 bases, and the junction held 5 bases outside the gene matches. CDR3 loop: CASSQGWAGGAKNIQYF. The CDR3 DNA reads TGTGCCAGCAGCCAAGGATGGGCGGGGGGAGCCAAAAACATTCAGTACTTC.

The V gene is TRBV3-1 (or the pseudogene TRBV3-2), the J gene TRBJ2-2; 13 nucleotides agree with TRBD2. Germline CDR1 and CDR2: LGHDT and YNNKEL (reference sequence). Losses at the gene ends were 0 bases for V and 5 bases for J; bases not matched to a gene: 9. This CDR3 spans 19 amino acids. The CDR3 loop is CASSQEAPQLAGGTGELFF. The CDR3 DNA is TGTGCCAGCAGCCAAGAAGCCCCTCAACTAGCGGGAGGGACCGGGGAGCTGTTTTTT.

This chain connects TRBV5-1 to TRBJ1-2; TRBD1 matches at 7 bases. Germline CDR1 and CDR2: SGHRS and YFSETQ. V was clipped by 4 bases and J by 1 base; unmatched bases: 13. The CDR3 extends over 17 amino acids. The CDR3: CASSSKPGQTYNYGYTF. The CDR3, as DNA: TGCGCCAGCAGCAGCAAACCGGGACAGACTTATAACTATGGCTACACCTTC.

The V and J genes are TRBV5-1 and TRBJ2-6; 8 bases are shared with TRBD1. The J segment lost 0 bases and the V segment lost 0 bases, leaving 5 bases of the junction unmatched. The CDR3 sequence is 18 residues long. The germline CDR1 and CDR2 sequences are SGHRS and YFSETQ. The CDR3 region has the DNA TGCGCCAGCAGCTTGGTCGGGACAGGCCTCTCTGGGGCCAACGTCCTGACTTTC. Translated, it gives CASSLVGTGLSGANVLTF.

The CDR3 nucleotides read TGTGCCAGCGGGCACAGCAACTATGGCTACACCTTC. It codes for CASGHSNYGYTF. This chain links TRBV7-9 with TRBJ1-2; D is unclear. Germline CDR1 reads SEHNR; CDR2 reads FQNEAQ (reference sequence). This CDR3 has 12 residues. The V and J ends lost 8 bases and 2 bases respectively, with 9 bases between them. Variable domain in full (rest from reference TRBV7-9 and TRBJ1-2): DTGVSQNPRHKITKRGQNVTFRCDPISEHNRLYWYRQTLGQGPEFLTYFQNEAQLEKSRLLSDRFSAERPKGSFSTLEIQRTEQGDSAMYLCASGHSNYGYTFGSGTRLTVV.

J is TRBJ2-5 and V is TRBV19, with 12 bases identical to TRBD1. This CDR3 spans 15 amino acids. Germline V gives CDR1 LNHDA, CDR2 SQIVND (reference sequence). The junction had 11 bases not matched to a gene; V was cut back by 10 bases and J by 5 bases. This chain's CDR3 is CATKRDRGPGETQYF. As DNA, the CDR3 is TGTGCCACCAAACGGGACAGGGGGCCTGGGGAGACCCAGTACTTC.